These T cell receptor beta chains were read from a single sample in a study of shared clonotypes between healthy human individuals. The data were produced by immunoSEQ multiplex PCR, yet TCRdb's version contains in-frame clones alone and is incomplete. This sample has about 480,000 clones, with nearly 80% found just once. The sequenced sample was PBMCs. The source is a woman aged 40 to 50 in good health. Some clones in this sample may be carry-over from other donors' samples. CDR3s include the opening cysteine and the closing phenylalanine or tryptophan. The D gene is left open where the match is weak. Expanded clones are given a class, and other clones once, few, many or no size at all.

cdr3_nt	cdr3_aa	d_call	v_call	j_call	clone_size
TGTGCCAGCAGCGGCGGGACTAGCGGGAGTAATGAGCAGTTCTTC	CASSGGTSGSNEQFF	TRBD2	TRBV7-7	TRBJ2-1	-
TGTGCCAGCAGCTTGCACTCCTACGAGCAGTACTTC	CASSLHSYEQYF	-	TRBV5-6	TRBJ2-7	-
TGTGCCAGCAGCTTGGGCGGGACAGACTATGGCTACACCTTC	CASSLGGTDYGYTF	TRBD1	TRBV5-4	TRBJ1-2	-
TGCGCCAGCAGCGCGCTACAGAGCAACACTGAAGCTTTCTTT	CASSALQSNTEAFF	-	TRBV5-1	TRBJ1-1	many
TGCGCCAGCCCCTCGGAGGTGAAACCGAGGGACTATAGCAATCAGCCCCAGCATTTT	CASPSEVKPRDYSNQPQHF	-	TRBV10-1	TRBJ1-5	-
TGTGCCAGCACCATGAGCTCCTACAATGAGCAGTTCTTC	CASTMSSYNEQFF	-	TRBV7-2	TRBJ2-1	once
TGTGCCACCAGCAGAGATGGCGCCAGCGACAATGAGCAGTTCTTC	CATSRDGASDNEQFF	-	TRBV15	TRBJ2-1	-
TGTGCCAGCAGTTCAAACAGGGGTGTCTTGTACGAGCAGTACTTC	CASSSNRGVLYEQYF	TRBD1	TRBV7-8	TRBJ2-7	once
TGCGCCAGCAGCAGCGGGACTCTCAATGAGCAGTTCTTC	CASSSGTLNEQFF	TRBD2	TRBV5-1	TRBJ2-1	-
TGTGCCAGCAGGGACCCCGGGACCTATGGCTACACCTTC	CASRDPGTYGYTF	-	TRBV28	TRBJ1-2	few
TGTGCCAGCAGTCCTCCCGGGACTAGTAGTTTGGAGCAGTTCTTC	CASSPPGTSSLEQFF	TRBD2	TRBV28	TRBJ2-1	-
TGTGCCAGCAGCTTAACGGGCGCTAGCGGGAACGAGCAGTTCTTC	CASSLTGASGNEQFF	TRBD2	TRBV7-3	TRBJ2-1	many
TGTGCCAGCAGTTTTCGACTGAGAAGAGAACAGGATGGTGAAAAACTGTTTTTT	CASSFRLRREQDGEKLFF	-	TRBV28	TRBJ1-4	-
TGTGCCAGCAGCTTAGTGACGGGACAGGGGATTGGGGCCAACGTCCTGACTTTC	CASSLVTGQGIGANVLTF	TRBD1	TRBV11-2	TRBJ2-6	-
TGTGCCAGTAGTATGGGAGTATTCACGTCCACCTACAATGAGCAGTTCTTC	CASSMGVFTSTYNEQFF	-	TRBV19	TRBJ2-1	-
TGTGCCAGCAGCTTAGCTAGCGGTGAGACCTACGAGCAGTACTTC	CASSLASGETYEQYF	TRBD2	TRBV11-3	TRBJ2-7	-
TGTGCCAGTTCTCAGACTCTACTAGCGGGAACTGGCTACGAGCAGTACTTC	CASSQTLLAGTGYEQYF	TRBD2	TRBV19	TRBJ2-7	-
TGCGCCAGCAGCTGGGGGATCGGGACAGGGAACTATGGCTACACCTTC	CASSWGIGTGNYGYTF	TRBD1	TRBV5-1	TRBJ1-2	-
TGTGCCTGGAGTGTACGGGTTTGGGGGCTAAGATACAATGAGCAGTTCTTC	CAWSVRVWGLRYNEQFF	-	TRBV30	TRBJ2-1	-
TGCGCCAGCAGCTACCTGGGGGACTATAATGAAAAACTGTTTTTT	CASSYLGDYNEKLFF	-	TRBV5-1	TRBJ1-4	-
TGTGCCAGCAGTTTATACCTGACAGGGTCGGGTGAAAAACTGTTTTTT	CASSLYLTGSGEKLFF	TRBD1	TRBV28	TRBJ1-4	-
TGTGCCACGGGGACTAGCGGGAGGGTTGGCACAGATACGCAGTATTTT	CATGTSGRVGTDTQYF	TRBD2	TRBV10-3	TRBJ2-3	-
TGTGCCAGCAGCCAGAGGGGACAGGGCACCTACGAGCAGTACTTC	CASSQRGQGTYEQYF	TRBD1	TRBV14	TRBJ2-7	-
TGTGCCAGCAGTTCGGGACCCGCGGGGCCTTCGAGCGAGCAGTTCTTC	CASSSGPAGPSSEQFF	-	TRBV6-5	TRBJ2-1	-
TGTGCCAGCACGGGCGGGAGGGCCGGCACCGGGGAGCTGTTTTTT	CASTGGRAGTGELFF	TRBD2	TRBV6-5	TRBJ2-2	-
TGTGCCAGCAGCTTAATTTACGAGCAGTACTTC	CASSLIYEQYF	-	TRBV7-9	TRBJ2-7	-
TGTGCCAGCAGCCACAGGGGGCGCAGCTATGGCTACACCTTC	CASSHRGRSYGYTF	TRBD1	TRBV7-9	TRBJ1-2	-
TGTGCCAGCAGTCGATCGGGACAGCCTAACTATGGCTACACCTTC	CASSRSGQPNYGYTF	TRBD1	TRBV2	TRBJ1-2	-
TGTGCCAGCAGCGAGGATCCCGGGACGGTTACCTACGAGCAGTACTTC	CASSEDPGTVTYEQYF	-	TRBV5-6	TRBJ2-7	-
TGTGCCAGCAGCTTTTGGGGGGGTTCTCCAGATACGCAGTATTTT	CASSFWGGSPDTQYF	TRBD2	TRBV5-5	TRBJ2-3	-
TGTGCCAGCAGCCCCACGGGCGGGAACGAAAAACTGTTTTTT	CASSPTGGNEKLFF	-	TRBV7-6	TRBJ1-4	-
TGTGCCAGCAGCTTGGGATTAGCGGGAAACTACGAGCAGTACTTC	CASSLGLAGNYEQYF	TRBD2	TRBV5-5	TRBJ2-7	-
TGCGCCAGCAGGACCGGACTAGCGCCAGACTACGAGCAGTACTTC	CASRTGLAPDYEQYF	TRBD2	TRBV10-2	TRBJ2-7	-
TGCGCCAGCAGCTTGGCGGGGCCCGGACAGCCTACCTATAATGGCTACACCTTC	CASSLAGPGQPTYNGYTF	-	TRBV5-1	TRBJ1-2	once
TGTGCCAGTAGAGGTAGGGGTAGAGGTGATCCAGATACGCAGTATTTT	CASRGRGRGDPDTQYF	-	TRBV19	TRBJ2-3	-
TGTGCCAGTAGTATAGATCGTCCTTCTAGCGGGAGGGATACGCAGTATTTT	CASSIDRPSSGRDTQYF	TRBD2	TRBV19	TRBJ2-3	-